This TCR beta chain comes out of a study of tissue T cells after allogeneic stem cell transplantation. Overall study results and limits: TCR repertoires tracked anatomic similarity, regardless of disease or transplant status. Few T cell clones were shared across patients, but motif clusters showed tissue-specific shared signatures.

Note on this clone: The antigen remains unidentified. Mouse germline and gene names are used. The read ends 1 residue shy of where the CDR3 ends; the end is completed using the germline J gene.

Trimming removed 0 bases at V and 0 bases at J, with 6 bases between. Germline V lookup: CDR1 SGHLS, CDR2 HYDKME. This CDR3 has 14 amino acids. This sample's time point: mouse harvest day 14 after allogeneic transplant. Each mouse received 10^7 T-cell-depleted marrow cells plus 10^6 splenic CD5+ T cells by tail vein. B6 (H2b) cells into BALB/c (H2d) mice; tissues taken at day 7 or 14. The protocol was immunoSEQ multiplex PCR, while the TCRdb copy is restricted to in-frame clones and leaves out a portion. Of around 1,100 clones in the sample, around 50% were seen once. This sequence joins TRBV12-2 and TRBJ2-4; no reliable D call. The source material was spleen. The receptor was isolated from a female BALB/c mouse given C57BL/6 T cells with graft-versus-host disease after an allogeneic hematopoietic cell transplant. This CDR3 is CASSLRISQNTLYF. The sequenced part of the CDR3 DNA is TGTGCCAGCTCTCTCCGCATTAGTCAAAACACCTTGTAC.